This TCR beta chain came from a study of PD-L1 blockade in urothelial cancer. Study in general: Treatment start was followed by blood analysis at 3 weeks (second dose) and again at 6 weeks.

Using immunoSEQ multiplex PCR, the repertoire was profiled, and TCRdb retains in-frame clones only, with some absent. The repertoire consists of roughly 110,000 clones, with around 90% occurring once and the leading ten covering more than 3%. Specified time point: peripheral blood 6 weeks after treatment start. CDR3 length equals 14 residues. With 9 bases clipped from V and 1 base from J, the junction kept 3 bases outside the gene matches. Germline V lookup: CDR1 MDHEN, CDR2 SYDVKM. The chain is built from TRBV28 and TRBJ2-2; 9 nucleotides align to TRBD1. The specimen comprised PBMCs, sampled around atezolizumab (anti-PD-L1) treatment. The receptor's source is a man aged 60 to 75 with urothelial cancer. CDR3 DNA sequence: TGTGCCAGTGGACAGGGGCTGAACACCGGGGAGCTGTTTTTT. Residues: CASGQGLNTGELFF.